Presented here are 20 T cell receptor beta chains from one specimen sequenced in a study of OX40 agonist ivuxolimab in advanced cancers. The data were produced by immunoSEQ multiplex PCR, yet TCRdb's version contains in-frame clones alone and is incomplete. The table has roughly 15,000 clones, about 88% seen once. Material: CD4+ or CD8+ T cells sorted from blood, obtained in a trial of the OX40 agonist ivuxolimab. These receptors were taken from an adult with an advanced solid tumor such as melanoma, head and neck, liver or kidney cancer.

The V gene is TRBV28, the J gene TRBJ1-2; maybe TRBD1 (5 bases). Trimming took 3 bases from V and 7 from J, leaving 18 bases between them. Per the germline V gene, CDR1 is MDHEN and CDR2 is SYDVKM. This CDR3 is built from 15 residues. The CDR3 here is CASSLGSRGTSGYTF. The CDR3 DNA is TGTGCCAGCAGTTTGGGGTCACGGGGGACTTCTGGCTACACCTTC.

The chain couples TRBV19 to TRBJ1-1, with a tentative D call TRBD1 (6 bases). From germline, CDR1 is LNHDA and CDR2 SQIVND (reference sequence). This CDR3 has 13 residues. The V and J ends lost 7 bases and 1 base respectively, with 10 bases between them. The CDR3 DNA is TGTGCCAGTAAGCCAGGGGAGAACACTGAAGCTTTCTTT. Residues: CASKPGENTEAFF. The whole variable domain, remainder taken from reference TRBV19 and TRBJ1-1, is DGGITQSPKYLFRKEGQNVTLSCEQNLNHDAMYWYRQDPGQGLRLIYYSQIVNDFQKGDIAEGYSVSREKKESFPLTVTSAQKNPTAFYLCASKPGENTEAFFGQGTRLTVV.

This clone was observed a handful of times. V is TRBV27 and J is TRBJ1-3, with 7 bases matching TRBD1. Unmatched junction bases numbered 6, after V lost 5 bases and J lost 8 bases. The CDR3 runs to 13 residues. Germline V gives CDR1 MNHEY, CDR2 SMNVEV (reference sequence). The CDR3 region is CASSPLTGHTIYF. The DNA for the CDR3 is TGTGCCAGCAGTCCATTGACAGGGCACACCATATATTTT.

This clone was seen just once. V usage is TRBV4-2 and J usage is TRBJ2-5, with 9 bases that match TRBD2. The CDR3 extends over 15 amino acids. Germline lookup yields CDR1 LGHNA and CDR2 YNFKEQ. The junction had 3 bases not matched to a gene; V was cut back by 0 bases and J by 4 bases. The DNA of the CDR3 is TGTGCCAGCAGCCAAGAGACTAGCGGTGGAGAGACCCAGTACTTC. Translated, it gives CASSQETSGGETQYF.

The chain links TRBV5-4 to TRBJ2-1, with D perhaps TRBD2 (6 bases). V was cut by 1 base and J by 0 bases, with 8 bases left in between. This CDR3 comprises 15 residues. Per the germline V gene, CDR1 is SGHNT and CDR2 is YYREEE (reference sequence). CDR3 residues: CASSLPGSSYNEQFF. The CDR3 bases are TGTGCCAGCAGCTTGCCCGGGAGCTCCTACAATGAGCAGTTCTTC.

This clone was found once. The chain uses TRBV28 and TRBJ2-4; 9 bases match TRBD2. CDR1 is MDHEN, CDR2 SYDVKM, per germline. V trimming: 3 bases; J trimming: 9 bases; junction bases outside the gene matches: 3. This CDR3 has 13 amino acids. The DNA of the CDR3 is TGTGCCAGCAGTTTCGGCGGGAGGGCCATTCAGTACTTC. Translation gives CASSFGGRAIQYF.

The V gene is TRBV28, the J gene TRBJ2-2; D unresolved. The CDR3 is 13 amino acids. CDR1 MDHEN and CDR2 SYDVKM come from the germline V gene. With 2 bases removed from V and 2 bases from J, the gap between germline ends came to 3 bases. The CDR3: CASSLTNTGELFF. The CDR3 bases are TGTGCCAGCAGTTTAACCAACACCGGGGAGCTGTTTTTT.

This clone was detected a few times. This chain connects TRBV7-2 to TRBJ1-1; maybe TRBD1 (6 bases). The germline CDR1 and CDR2 sequences are SGHTA and FQGNSA. This CDR3 has 16 residues. The V end was cut by 4 bases, the J end by 1 base, with 16 bases between. The CDR3 nucleotides read TGTGCCAGCAGCTCTCAGGGGTCCTCCACGAACACTGAAGCTTTCTTT. Translated: CASSSQGSSTNTEAFF.

The chain links TRBV6-5 to TRBJ2-7; tentatively, D is TRBD2 (5 bases). The germline gives CDR1 MNHEY, CDR2 SVGAGI. The CDR3 is 15 amino acids. The ends were cut back, 5 bases at V and 0 bases at J, with 14 bases in the middle. This CDR3 is CASSPRTYNSYEQYF. In DNA form, the CDR3 reads TGTGCCAGCAGTCCAAGGACTTACAACTCCTACGAGCAGTACTTC.

The table lists this clone with a few counts. V is TRBV29-1 and J is TRBJ2-1; D possibly corresponds to TRBD1 (6 bases). The V gene lost 2 bases and the J gene lost 7 bases, with 12 bases spanning the gap. Germline V lookup: CDR1 SQVTM, CDR2 ANQGSEA. The CDR3 has 13 amino acids. CDR3 in amino acids: CSVETLRGNEQFF. CDR3 nucleotides: TGCAGCGTTGAAACCCTTAGGGGGAATGAGCAGTTCTTC.

The V call is TRBV29-1, the J call TRBJ2-5; D is perhaps TRBD1 (5 bases). The J call could be wrong; TRBJ2-7 is a better fit for the DNA end. Germline-derived CDR1 and CDR2 are SQVTM and ANQGSEA. The CDR3 has 12 amino acids. The CDR3 sequence: CSVVDNSYEQYF. CDR3 nucleotide sequence: TGCAGCGTTGTGGACAACTCCTACGAGCAGTACTTC.

The chain recombines TRBV9 with TRBJ2-3; 8 positions agree with TRBD2. The CDR3 sequence is 14 residues long. V gave up 0 bases and J gave up 3 bases; unmatched junction bases: 0. Looked up from germline, CDR1 is SGDLS and CDR2 is YYNGEE. CDR3 nucleotide sequence: TGTGCCAGCAGCGTAGCTAGCGGGACAGATACGCAGTATTTT. Translation gives CASSVASGTDTQYF.

This chain connects TRBV11-2 to TRBJ2-3; D gene unclear. With 3 bases removed from V and 4 bases from J, the gap between germline ends came to 8 bases. Germline CDR1 reads SGHAT; CDR2 reads FQNNGV. This CDR3 comprises 13 residues. Here the CDR3 reads CASSFGAADTQYF. DNA for the CDR3: TGTGCCAGCAGCTTTGGCGCCGCAGATACGCAGTATTTT.

The table lists this clone with a few counts. The CDR3 nucleotides are TGCACCAGCAGTCCCGAAGCGAGCGCCTACGAGCAGTACTTC. Amino acid sequence: CTSSPEASAYEQYF. The rearrangement uses TRBV1 and TRBJ2-7; the D call of TRBD2 is as the table states it, not checked on the DNA. TRBV1 is a listed pseudogene. CDR3 length: 14 amino acids.

This rearrangement joins TRBV5-4 to TRBJ2-7; D gene ambiguous. This CDR3 has 15 residues. V lost 1 base and J lost 6, with 17 bases in between. CDR1 and CDR2 (germline): SGHNT, YYREEE (reference sequence). The CDR3 region has the DNA TGTGCCAGCAGCTTGAGCAGCTCTAATCCATCCGAGCAGTACTTC. This sequence encodes CASSLSSSNPSEQYF.

V usage is TRBV4-3 and J usage is TRBJ2-3; 11 nucleotides agree with TRBD2. Germline CDR1 is LGHNA and CDR2 is YSLEER. V shed 0 bases and J 4 bases; nucleotides not matched to a gene: 12. The CDR3 spans 19 residues. CDR3 sequence reads: CASSQDLLAGGASSDTQYF. The DNA of the CDR3 is TGCGCCAGCAGCCAAGATCTCTTAGCGGGAGGGGCTTCCTCAGATACGCAGTATTTT.

The CDR3 reads CASSFSGGGTNEKLFF. In nucleotides, the CDR3 is TGTGCCAGCAGCTTCTCAGGGGGCGGCACTAATGAAAAACTGTTTTTT. The rearrangement uses TRBV5-5 and TRBJ1-4, with 8 bases identical to TRBD1. V was pared by 2 bases and J by 2 bases, with 5 bases of the junction left unmatched. In germline, CDR1 is SGHKS, CDR2 YYEKEE (reference sequence). The CDR3 contains 16 residues. Variable domain in full (rest from reference TRBV5-5 and TRBJ1-4): DAGVTQSPTHLIKTRGQQVTLRCSPISGHKSVSWYQQVLGQGPQFIFQYYEKEERGRGNFPDRFSARQFPNYSSELNVNALLLGDSALYLCASSFSGGGTNEKLFFGSGTQLSVL.

This chain uses TRBV7-9 with TRBJ1-2; tentative D call: TRBD1 (5 bases). Germline-derived CDR1 and CDR2 are SEHNR and FQNEAQ (reference sequence). This CDR3 is 16 amino acids long. Trimming pared 7 bases from V and 7 bases from J, leaving 25 bases between. The CDR3 DNA reads as TGTGCCAGCACTTTAGGCGCAGGGATGAGTTCCCCTGGCTACACCTTC. Protein product: CASTLGAGMSSPGYTF.

This clone was seen a single time. The chain links TRBV9 to TRBJ2-1; D gene uncertain. Germline V gene lookup returns CDR1 SGDLS and CDR2 YYNGEE. Trimming shortened V by 1 base and J by 5 bases, and 13 bases separated the two germline ends. This CDR3 has 15 amino acids. In nucleotides, the CDR3 is TGTGCCAGCAGCGTACTAGTGGATGGCAACAATGAGCAGTTCTTC. Protein sequence: CASSVLVDGNNEQFF.

The chain links TRBV30 to TRBJ1-6; TRBD1 aligns across 7 bases. Trimming took 3 bases from V and 12 from J; bases not matched to a gene: 5. The germline V gene encodes CDR1 GTSNPN and CDR2 SVGIG (reference sequence). This CDR3 contains 12 residues. CDR3 in DNA: TGTGCCTGGAGACAGGGGTGGGGACCCCTCCACTTT. Translation: CAWRQGWGPLHF.